This TCR beta chain was captured by sequencing in a study of T cell responses to AZD1222 COVID-19 vaccine. The table came from immunoSEQ multiplex PCR; TCRdb's copy has only in-frame clones and leaves some out. The sample has 55,000 to 80,000 clones, around four fifths seen once; the top ten hold roughly 20%. The germline V gene encodes CDR1 SGHVS and CDR2 FNYEAQ. V lost 3 bases and J 3 bases, leaving 20 bases between the germline ends. The CDR3 spans 17 residues. This TCR came from an adult in good health. V usage is TRBV7-6 and J usage is TRBJ1-1; D is perhaps TRBD1 (6 bases). The sequencing here drew on peripheral blood, taken on day 0 of AZD1222 vaccination. CDR3 DNA sequence: TGTGCCAGCAGCTTCTTTCCGCAGGGGAAATTTGACACTGAAGCTTTCTTT. It encodes CASSFFPQGKFDTEAFF.